Included here is one TCR beta chain sequence, with context. Only in-frame clones appear in the TCRdb table, and some are missing; sequencing was by immunoSEQ multiplex PCR. In the table there are about 260,000 clones, about 87% of which are singletons. This sample was included in a study of blood T cell repertoires in COVID-19. On the study more broadly: From T cells, B-cell-depleted T cells, or PBMCs came the material, which was cDNA or gDNA.

V gave up 6 bases and J gave up 4 bases, with 9 bases separating them. CDR3 length equals 12 residues. The rearrangement links TRBV12-3 or TRBV12-4 to TRBJ1-2, with D maybe TRBD1 (6 bases). The sequencing input was PBMCs or T cells enriched from blood (not recorded which). The receptor's source is a man in his fifties or sixties who had been exposed to COVID-19. The CDR3 DNA reads as TGTGCCAGCAGAACAGGGCTCTATGGCTACACCTTC. Translating it yields CASRTGLYGYTF.